The present TCR beta chain was sequenced within a study of human T cells and chemical hapten exposure (dated by TCRdb to the early 2020s). With regard to the full study: For sensitization, 2% DPC in acetone was applied to a 2 cm by 2 cm area of upper inner arm skin. Throughout the study period of roughly 24 weeks, patients also received therapeutic DPC doses to the scalp every week. Patch testing was performed on the upper back with Finn chambers containing 0.01% DPC, and the patch tests were scored after 6 days according to International Contact Dermatitis Research Group standards. Alopecia areata with under or over 50% scalp involvement, alopecia totalis and alopecia universalis were represented in the patient cohort, which was mostly female. Libraries were combined into a pool for sequencing, and differences in TCR yield between samples came mainly from small differences in library volumes within the pool. The study tracked peripheral blood TCR repertoire changes in vivo during primary and secondary sensitization to the hapten diphenylcyclopropenone (DPC) in alopecia patients. Patient blood was sampled pre-sensitization (week 0) and at 2, 6 and about 24 weeks after DPC sensitization. Approximately 30 alopecia patients provided blood for TCR sequencing at one to four time points (pre-sensitization, 2, 6 and 24 weeks).

The full study reports these points: A positive correlation was found between the number of PT1 expanded TCRs and patch test score, with significance reached at thresholds 8, 16 and 32 but not 4. DPC sensitization did not change the number of TCRs with a frequency above 1 in 1000, and there was no evidence of changes in global repertoire structure. After repeated subsampling, changes were observed in the strength of the expansion versus patch-test correlation and in the threshold at which the correlation became significant. Because all patients had alopecia, a presumed autoimmune disease, the immune response of the patients might differ from that of healthy individuals. Compared with pre-sensitization or healthy control sets, expanded TCRs formed significantly more large CDR3 similarity clusters, which is consistent with antigen-driven responses.

The intended sense of this specimen's time point label: patch test 3, about 24 weeks after DPC sensitization. The treatment or condition label on this specimen signifies: therapeutic diphenylcyclopropenone sensitization with weekly scalp DPC. Blood at each patch-test visit was drawn before the patch test was applied. Patients were eligible if aged 18 to 70, diagnosed with alopecia and judged suitable for DPC therapy, and pregnant patients were excluded. Total RNA was extracted from unfractionated whole blood collected in Tempus Blood RNA tubes. This clonotype was detected a few times. Its antigen remains unidentified. The input lacks base qualities; no much larger clone sits a single base away. The CDR3 numbers 15 residues from cysteine through phenylalanine. The sequence is cut down to CDR3 DNA, 45 bases in frame from base 1. Based on the germline V gene, the CDR1 and CDR2 sequences are SGHRS and YFSETQ. V was cut back by 1 base and J by 3 bases, leaving a gap of 12 bases between them.

Library preparation employed RACE. Sequencing used a NextSeq 500. Library preparation attached unique molecular identifiers to individual cDNA molecules for quantitative, reproducible TCR counting. Each blood RNA sample was used to sequence both TCR alpha and TCR beta chains. In the paper's pipeline: Samples had a median of roughly 87,000 TCRs, with a range from roughly 20,000 to 690,600. V, J and CDR3 annotation of the TCR reads was carried out using the Decombinator software suite. For PS versus PT1 abundance plots, all samples were subsampled to the same number of TCRs (28,000). Expanded TCRs were defined as absent before sensitization and observed at least eight times at the 2-week time point. Clones were called with MiXCR by TCRdb after fastp trimmed the public reads at Q25, and only in-frame beta chains were retained. Rows are unified per CDR3 protein, each entry keeping the most common DNA and genes. TCRdb, not the original authors, processed these V and J calls. This sample holds around 150,000 distinct CDR3 sequences; 25% to 30% were observed only once. The top ten constitute 2.1% of the sample.

The receptor comes from a woman aged 18-29 years with alopecia areata. Some clones in this sample may be carry-over from other donors' samples. The specimen was whole blood, collected in connection with sensitization to the hapten diphenylcyclopropenone (DPC). This receptor chain uses TRBV5-1 and TRBJ2-3; a tentative D call is TRBD2 (6 bases match). The CDR3 protein: CASSLNGRTTDTQYF. The base sequence is TGCGCCAGCAGCTTGAACGGGAGAACAACAGATACGCAGTATTTT. Here the CDR3 is joined to the reference TRBV5-1 and TRBJ2-3 genes, and the full variable domain is: KAGVTQTPRYLIKTRGQQVTLSCSPISGHRSVSWYQQTPGQGLQFLFEYFSETQRNKGNFPGRFSGRQFSNSRSEMNVSTLELGDSALYLCASSLNGRTTDTQYFGPGTRLTVL.